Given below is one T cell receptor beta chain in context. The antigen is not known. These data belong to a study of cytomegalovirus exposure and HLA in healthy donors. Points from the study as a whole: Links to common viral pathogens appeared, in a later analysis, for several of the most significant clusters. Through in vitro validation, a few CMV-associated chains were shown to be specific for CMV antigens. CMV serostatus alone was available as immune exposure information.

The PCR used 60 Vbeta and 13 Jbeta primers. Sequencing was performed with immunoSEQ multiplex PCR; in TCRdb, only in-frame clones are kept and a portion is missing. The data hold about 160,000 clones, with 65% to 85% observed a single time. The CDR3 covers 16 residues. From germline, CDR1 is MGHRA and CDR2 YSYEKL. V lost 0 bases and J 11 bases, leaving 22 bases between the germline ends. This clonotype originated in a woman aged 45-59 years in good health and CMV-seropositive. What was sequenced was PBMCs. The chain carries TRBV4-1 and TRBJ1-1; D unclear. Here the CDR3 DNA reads TGCGCCAGCAGCCAAGATCAGAACACTGAGAGGGTAGATGCTTTCTTT. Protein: CASSQDQNTERVDAFF.